The clone carrying this T cell receptor (beta chain) was detected a few times. Its target is unknown. A single record per CDR3 protein comes from TCRdb applying MiXCR to the reads. The repertoire includes 750,000 to 950,000 distinct CDR3 sequences, roughly 29% of them detected once, and around 13% sits in the top ten. The data were obtained in a study of T cell repertoires in cytomegalovirus infection. For the study at large: Through public TCR beta signatures, both CMV infection and matching HLA type were indicated.

The germline V and J ends were trimmed by 2 bases and 6 bases, with 9 bases remaining between them. CDR3 length: 13 amino acids. From germline, CDR1 is SNHLY and CDR2 FYNNEI. General study findings and limits: The ex vivo response was dominated by HLA-C-restricted CMV-specific TCR beta clonotypes. Based on cumulative public TCR beta family frequency, carriers of CMV plus the relevant HLA were identified.

The sequencing here drew on cultured CD8+ T cells from PBMCs, taken from culture after CMV antigen stimulation. J is TRBJ2-3 and V is TRBV2; possible D gene TRBD2, 5 bases. This clonotype was obtained from a human donor in good health (CMV status not recorded). Some clones in this sample may be carry-over from other donors' samples. The CDR3 sequence is CASSETPSDTQYF. CDR3 in DNA: TGTGCCAGCAGTGAAACCCCTAGCGATACGCAGTATTTT. Variable domain in full (rest from reference TRBV2 and TRBJ2-3): EPEVTQTPSHQVTQMGQEVILRCVPISNHLYFYWYRQILGQKVEFLVSFYNNEISEKSEIFDDQFSVERPDGSNFTLKIRSTKLEDSAMYFCASSETPSDTQYFGPGTRLTVL.